This TCR beta chain was identified during a study of blood T cells in healthy people across ages (dated by TCRdb to the mid-2010s). Notes on the research overall: In model experiments, roughly one uniquely barcoded TCR beta cDNA molecule per two T cells was captured by template switching. For two donors (one aged 18 to 30 and one aged 80 or older), the study analyzed two additional independent replicas of 1 million unique cDNA reads from the same blood draw. Age-related changes in TCR beta repertoire diversity were measured in the study by deep sequencing normalized with unique cDNA molecular identifiers. To avoid experimental bias, donors of different ages were randomly spread across the sequencing lanes. The donors were divided into four age groups: young (average around 15 years), middle-aged (around 37), aged (roughly 60) and long-lived (about 84).

Findings and caveats that apply to the study as a whole: Observed TCR beta diversity correlated strongly with the percentage of naive T cells measured by flow cytometry. Since profiling was done on bulk unsorted PBMCs, naive and antigen-experienced compartments could not be conclusively compared. Compared with the aged group, the long-lived group had more naive CD4+ T cells, fewer expanded clones and increased TCR diversity, suggesting age selection. Because donor CMV infection status was unknown, age-related changes in expanded clonotypes were potentially confounded. As age increased, observed TCR beta diversity per million T cells dropped in a roughly linear way, and a significant reduction was already evident by age 40. Estimates of total diversity from one million sequenced T cells were regarded as lower bounds and underestimates.

This clonotype came up many times. No cognate antigen has been identified for it. Per-nucleotide qualities are absent, and no much larger clonotype sits a single base away. Including the terminal cysteine and phenylalanine, the CDR3 comprises 17 residues. Only the CDR3 DNA stays, 51 bases, in frame from base 1. For CDR1 and CDR2, the germline V gene lists SGHTA and FQGNSA. V ends up 1 base short and J 1 base short, with an unmatched junction base count of 7. Donors were approximately 42 systemically healthy Caucasian individuals from Russia aged roughly 6 to 90 years. Around 10 milliliters of peripheral blood were collected from each donor into EDTA-treated Vacutainer tubes. Ficoll-Paque density-gradient centrifugation was used to isolate PBMCs, with at least 6.5 million per sample. Total RNA, at least 5 micrograms per sample, was extracted from PBMCs with Trizol reagent. The percentages of naive CD45RAhigh/CD27high T cells were determined by flow cytometry on a PBMC aliquot from every donor.

Library prep was done by 5' RACE. TCRdb shows the sequencer as Illumina HiSeq 2500. A second roughly 7 to 12 cycle PCR used a sample-barcoded 5' primer and a J-beta primer mix. A unique molecular identifier was introduced onto each TCR beta cDNA molecule by a template-switch 5' adaptor carrying 12 random nucleotides. Each sample yielded at least 3 million CDR3-containing paired-end reads. All of the RNA was converted into first-strand cDNA using the Mint cDNA synthesis kit, with a TRBC-specific oligonucleotide serving as the primer. Following uracil-DNA glycosylase treatment, a first 18-cycle PCR with universal primers M1SS and BC2_uni_R was performed on all cDNA. Per the authors' processing: For normalization, 1 million high-quality reads were randomly selected from each sample, with every read carrying a distinct molecular identifier. Instead of being binned into consensus sequences, reads with shared molecular identifiers were discarded. MiTCR, set to a Q25 quality threshold and the strictest error-elimination algorithm, was used for CDR3 identification, clonotype clustering and error correction. Lower-bound total TCR beta diversity was estimated with a nonparametric unseen species model using Euler transformation. The public sequencing data were trimmed at Q25 with fastp and processed into clonotypes with MiXCR by TCRdb, which kept only in-frame beta chains. CDR3 protein sequences are deduplicated, and each keeps its most common genes and DNA. It is TCRdb's table, rather than the study itself, that gives the V and J calls and clone size. This sample gives roughly 700,000 distinct CDR3 sequences in total; about 34% of them show up just once. The ten largest clonotypes hold 15% of the sample.

The material sequenced was blood. This TCR derives from a woman older than 75 in good health. Donor details come from another sample of the same person, matched by shared clones. Recombination linked TRBV7-2 to TRBJ2-7; 10 nucleotides in the junction match TRBD1. The DNA is as follows: TGTGCCAGCAGCTTAGGGTCCCCGGGACAGGGGTCCTACGAGCAGTACTTC. It encodes CASSLGSPGQGSYEQYF.